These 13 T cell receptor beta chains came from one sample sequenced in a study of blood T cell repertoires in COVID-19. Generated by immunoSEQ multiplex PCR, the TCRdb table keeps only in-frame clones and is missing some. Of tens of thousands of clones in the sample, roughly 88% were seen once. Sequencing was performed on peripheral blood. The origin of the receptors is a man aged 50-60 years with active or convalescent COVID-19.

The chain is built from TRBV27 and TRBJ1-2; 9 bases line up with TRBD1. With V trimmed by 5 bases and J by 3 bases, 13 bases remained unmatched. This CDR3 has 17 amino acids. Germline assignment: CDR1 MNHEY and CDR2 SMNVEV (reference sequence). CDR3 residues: CASSPLTGTGLDYGYTF. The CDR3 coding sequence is TGTGCCAGCAGTCCCCTCACCGGGACAGGGCTTGACTATGGCTACACCTTC.

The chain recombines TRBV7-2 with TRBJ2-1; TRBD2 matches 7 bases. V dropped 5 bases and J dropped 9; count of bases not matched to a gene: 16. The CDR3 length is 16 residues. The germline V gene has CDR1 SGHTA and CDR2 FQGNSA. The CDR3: CASSSRTRTPRVEQFF. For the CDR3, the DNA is TGTGCCAGCAGCAGTAGGACTAGGACCCCCCGGGTTGAGCAGTTCTTC. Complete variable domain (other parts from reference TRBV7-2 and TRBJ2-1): GAGVSQSPSNKVTEKGKDVELRCDPISGHTALYWYRQSLGQGLEFLIYFQGNSAPDKSGLPSDRFSAERTGGSVSTLTIQRTQQEDSAVYLCASSSRTRTPRVEQFFGPGTRLTVL.

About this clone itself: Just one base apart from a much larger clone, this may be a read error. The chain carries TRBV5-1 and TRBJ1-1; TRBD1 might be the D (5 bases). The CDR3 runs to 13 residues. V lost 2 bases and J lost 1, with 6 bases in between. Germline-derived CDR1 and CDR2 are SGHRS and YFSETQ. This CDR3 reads CASSFGQNTEAFF. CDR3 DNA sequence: TGCGCCAGCAGCTTCGGACAGAACACTGAAGCTTTCTTT.

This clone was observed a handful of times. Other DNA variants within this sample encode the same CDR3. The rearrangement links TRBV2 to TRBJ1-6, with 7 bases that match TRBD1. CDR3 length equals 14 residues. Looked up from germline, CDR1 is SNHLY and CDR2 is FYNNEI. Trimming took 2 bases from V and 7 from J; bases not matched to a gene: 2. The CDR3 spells CASSESRGNSPLHF. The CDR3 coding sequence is TGTGCCAGCAGTGAATCCAGGGGGAATTCACCCCTCCACTTT.

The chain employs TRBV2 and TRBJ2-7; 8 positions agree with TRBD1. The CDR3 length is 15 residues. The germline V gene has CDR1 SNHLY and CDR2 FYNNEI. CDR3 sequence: CGSQWEARGLGEQYF. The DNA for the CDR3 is TGTGGCTCGCAGTGGGAGGCCAGGGGGCTGGGCGAGCAGTACTTC.

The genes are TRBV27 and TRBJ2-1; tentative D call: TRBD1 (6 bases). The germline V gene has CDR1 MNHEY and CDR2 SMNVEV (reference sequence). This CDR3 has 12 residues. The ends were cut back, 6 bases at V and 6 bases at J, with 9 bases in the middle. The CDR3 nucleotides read TGTGCCAGCAGACAGGACAGCAATGAGCAGTTCTTC. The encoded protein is CASRQDSNEQFF.

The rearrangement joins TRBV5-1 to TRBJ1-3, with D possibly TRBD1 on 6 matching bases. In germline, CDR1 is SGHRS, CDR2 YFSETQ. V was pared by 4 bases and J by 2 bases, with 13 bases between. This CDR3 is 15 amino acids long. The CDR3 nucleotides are TGCGCCAGCAGCCAGCAAGGGGGTACTGGAAACACCATATATTTT. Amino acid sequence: CASSQQGGTGNTIYF.

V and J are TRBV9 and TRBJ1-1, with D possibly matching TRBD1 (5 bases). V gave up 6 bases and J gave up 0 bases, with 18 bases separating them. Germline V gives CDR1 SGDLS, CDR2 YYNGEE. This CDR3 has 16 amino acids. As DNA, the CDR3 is TGTGCCAGCACCACCGGGCAGGGACTTTTGAACACTGAAGCTTTCTTT. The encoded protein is CASTTGQGLLNTEAFF.

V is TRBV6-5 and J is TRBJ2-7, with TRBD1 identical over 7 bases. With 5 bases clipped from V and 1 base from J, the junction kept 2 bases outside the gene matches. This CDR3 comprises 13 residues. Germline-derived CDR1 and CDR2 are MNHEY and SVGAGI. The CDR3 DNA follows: TGTGCCAGCAGTCGGACAGGTTCCTACGAGCAGTACTTC. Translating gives CASSRTGSYEQYF.

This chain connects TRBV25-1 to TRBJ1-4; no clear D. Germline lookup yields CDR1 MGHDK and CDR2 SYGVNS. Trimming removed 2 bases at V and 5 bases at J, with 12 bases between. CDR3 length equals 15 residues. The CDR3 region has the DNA TGTGCCAGCAGTGAAAAGGGCCGGGAGAATGAAAAACTGTTTTTT. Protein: CASSEKGRENEKLFF.

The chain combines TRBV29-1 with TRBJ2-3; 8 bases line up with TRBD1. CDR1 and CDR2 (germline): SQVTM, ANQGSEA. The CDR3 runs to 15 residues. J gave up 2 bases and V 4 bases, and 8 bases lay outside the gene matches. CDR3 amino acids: CSVGNGQGPTDTQYF. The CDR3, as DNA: TGCAGCGTTGGAAATGGACAGGGACCCACAGATACGCAGTATTTT.

This CDR3 is CASSADRGSTEAFF. The CDR3 nucleotides read TGTGCCAGCAGCGCGGACAGGGGAAGCACTGAAGCTTTCTTT. The chain carries TRBV5-5 and TRBJ1-1; 9 nucleotides match TRBD1. With 4 bases clipped from V and 4 bases from J, the junction kept 5 bases outside the gene matches. The CDR3 is made up of 14 amino acids. Germline lookup yields CDR1 SGHKS and CDR2 YYEKEE (reference sequence).

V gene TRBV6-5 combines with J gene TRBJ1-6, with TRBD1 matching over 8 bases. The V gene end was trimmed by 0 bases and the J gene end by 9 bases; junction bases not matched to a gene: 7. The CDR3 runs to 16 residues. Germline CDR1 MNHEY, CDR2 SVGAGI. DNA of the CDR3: TGTGCCAGCAGTTACTCGACAGGGGTTTTAGGTTCACCCCTCCACTTT. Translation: CASSYSTGVLGSPLHF.